This T cell receptor beta chain stems from a study of identifying expanded T cells in peripheral blood. Regarding the study as a whole: Roughly 1.2 clones differed between technical replicates, versus about 15 and 19 over time. Across healthy donors, higher total template counts meant significantly greater roughly two-week count variance.

This clone has just one count. Its antigen remains unknown. This table comes from immunoSEQ multiplex PCR, and its TCRdb copy is limited to in-frame clones, with some not included. The sample lists about 90,000 clones; around 87% were seen once. V dropped 2 bases and J dropped 0 bases, with 11 bases sitting between them. CDR3 length: 14 amino acids. Per germline, CDR1 GTSNPN and CDR2 SVGIG (reference sequence). The sequenced sample consisted of blood. The gene calls are TRBV30 and TRBJ2-7, with unresolved D. The sequence came from a person aged 18 to 69 in good health. CDR3: CAWSQGFSSYEQYF. The CDR3 DNA reads TGTGCCTGGAGTCAAGGATTTAGCTCCTACGAGCAGTACTTC.